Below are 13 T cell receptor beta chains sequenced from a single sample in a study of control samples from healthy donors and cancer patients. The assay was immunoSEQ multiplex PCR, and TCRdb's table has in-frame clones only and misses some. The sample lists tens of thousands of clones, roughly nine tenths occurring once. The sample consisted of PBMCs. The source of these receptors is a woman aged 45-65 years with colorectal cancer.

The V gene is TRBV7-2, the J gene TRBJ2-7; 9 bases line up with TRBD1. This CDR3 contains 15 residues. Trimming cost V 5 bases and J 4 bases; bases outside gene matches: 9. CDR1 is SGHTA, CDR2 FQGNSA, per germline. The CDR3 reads CASSTFQGQGYEQYV. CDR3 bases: TGTGCCAGCAGCACTTTCCAGGGACAGGGTTACGAGCAGTACGTC.

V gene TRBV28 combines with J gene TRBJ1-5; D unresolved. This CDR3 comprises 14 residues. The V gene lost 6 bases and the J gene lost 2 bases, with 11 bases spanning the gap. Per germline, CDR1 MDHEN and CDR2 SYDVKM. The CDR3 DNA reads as TGTGCCAGCAGCAAGGTCCTAGGCAATCAGCCCCAGCATTTT. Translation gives CASSKVLGNQPQHF. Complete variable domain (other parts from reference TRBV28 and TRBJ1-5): DVKVTQSSRYLVKRTGEKVFLECVQDMDHENMFWYRQDPGLGLRLIYFSYDVKMKEKGDIPEGYSVSREKKERFSLILESASTNQTSMYLCASSKVLGNQPQHFGDGTRLSIL.

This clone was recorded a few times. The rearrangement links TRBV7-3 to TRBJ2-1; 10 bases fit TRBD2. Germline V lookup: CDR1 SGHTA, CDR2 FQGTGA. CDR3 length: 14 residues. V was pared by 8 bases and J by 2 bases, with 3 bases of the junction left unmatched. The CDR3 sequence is CASASGGAYNEQFF. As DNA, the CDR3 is TGTGCCAGCGCAAGCGGGGGGGCCTACAATGAGCAGTTCTTC. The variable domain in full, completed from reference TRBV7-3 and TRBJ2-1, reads GAGVSQTPSNKVTEKGKYVELRCDPISGHTALYWYRQSLGQGPEFLIYFQGTGAADDSGLPNDRFFAVRPEGSVSTLKIQRTERGDSAVYLCASASGGAYNEQFFGPGTRLTVL.

The CDR3 reads CASSLQTVPSTDTQYF. In nucleotides, the CDR3 is TGTGCCAGCAGCTTACAGACAGTTCCTAGCACAGATACGCAGTATTTT. The chain recombines TRBV7-2 with TRBJ2-3; TRBD1 might be the D (5 bases). Trimming took off 2 bases at V and 0 bases at J, with 12 bases between the two ends. From germline, CDR1 is SGHTA and CDR2 FQGNSA. The CDR3 totals 16 residues. Combining the CDR3 with reference TRBV7-2 and TRBJ2-3 gives the whole variable domain GAGVSQSPSNKVTEKGKDVELRCDPISGHTALYWYRQSLGQGLEFLIYFQGNSAPDKSGLPSDRFSAERTGGSVSTLTIQRTQQEDSAVYLCASSLQTVPSTDTQYFGPGTRLTVL.

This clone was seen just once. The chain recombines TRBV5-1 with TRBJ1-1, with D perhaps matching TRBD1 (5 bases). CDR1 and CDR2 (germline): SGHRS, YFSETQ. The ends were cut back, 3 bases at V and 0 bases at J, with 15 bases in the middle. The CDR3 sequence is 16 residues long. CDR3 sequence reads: CASSSGTYILNTEAFF. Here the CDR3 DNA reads TGCGCCAGCAGCTCCGGGACCTATATTTTGAACACTGAAGCTTTCTTT.

The CDR3 DNA reads as TGTGCCAGCGGACCGGGACAGAGCAATCAGCCCCAGCATTTT. This translates into CASGPGQSNQPQHF. This rearrangement joins TRBV6-6 to TRBJ1-5, with 7 bases fitting TRBD1. This CDR3 spans 14 amino acids. V was clipped by 8 bases and J by 1 base; unmatched bases: 5. Per germline, CDR1 MNHNY and CDR2 SVGAGI (reference sequence).

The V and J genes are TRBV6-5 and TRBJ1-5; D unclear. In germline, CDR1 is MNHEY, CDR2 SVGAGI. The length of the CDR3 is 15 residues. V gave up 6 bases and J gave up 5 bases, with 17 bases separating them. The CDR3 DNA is TGTGCCAGCAGCGACTCGGGGTCCCGTTATCAGCCCCAGCATTTT. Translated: CASSDSGSRYQPQHF.

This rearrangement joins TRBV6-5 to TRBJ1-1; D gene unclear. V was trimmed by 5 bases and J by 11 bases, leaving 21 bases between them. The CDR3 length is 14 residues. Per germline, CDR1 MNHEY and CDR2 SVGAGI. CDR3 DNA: TGTGCCAGCAGTAGCACCCGGACGGCTAGCGGGGCTTTCTTT. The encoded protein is CASSSTRTASGAFF.

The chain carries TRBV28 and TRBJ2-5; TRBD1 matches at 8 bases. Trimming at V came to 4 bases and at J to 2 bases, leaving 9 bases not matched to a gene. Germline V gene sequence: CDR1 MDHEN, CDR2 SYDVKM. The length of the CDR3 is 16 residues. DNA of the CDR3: TGTGCCAGCAGTTCCAGGGGGCGAGGGGGGCAAGAGACCCAGTACTTC. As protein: CASSSRGRGGQETQYF.

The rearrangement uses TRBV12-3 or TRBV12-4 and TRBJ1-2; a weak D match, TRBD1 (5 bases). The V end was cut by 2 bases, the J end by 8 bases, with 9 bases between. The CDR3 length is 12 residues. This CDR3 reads CASSLQGRGYTF. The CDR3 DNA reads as TGTGCCAGCAGTTTACAGGGTCGCGGCTACACCTTC.

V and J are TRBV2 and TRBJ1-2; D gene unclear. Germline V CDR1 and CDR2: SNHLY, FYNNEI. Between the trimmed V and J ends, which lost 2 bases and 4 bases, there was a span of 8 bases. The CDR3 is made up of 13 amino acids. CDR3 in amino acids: CASSEPGPYGYTF. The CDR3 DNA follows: TGTGCCAGCAGTGAACCGGGTCCCTATGGCTACACCTTC.

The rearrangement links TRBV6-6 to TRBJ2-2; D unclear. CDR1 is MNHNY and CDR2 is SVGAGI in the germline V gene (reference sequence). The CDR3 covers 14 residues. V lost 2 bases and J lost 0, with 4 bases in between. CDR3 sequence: CASSYRPNTGELFF. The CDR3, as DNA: TGTGCCAGCAGTTACCGGCCGAACACCGGGGAGCTGTTTTTT.

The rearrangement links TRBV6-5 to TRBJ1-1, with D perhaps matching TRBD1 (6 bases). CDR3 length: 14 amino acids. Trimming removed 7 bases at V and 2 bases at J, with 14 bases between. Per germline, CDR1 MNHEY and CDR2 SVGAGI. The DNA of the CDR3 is TGTGCCAGCACCGTACAACAGGGAAACACTGAAGCTTTCTTT. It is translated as CASTVQQGNTEAFF.